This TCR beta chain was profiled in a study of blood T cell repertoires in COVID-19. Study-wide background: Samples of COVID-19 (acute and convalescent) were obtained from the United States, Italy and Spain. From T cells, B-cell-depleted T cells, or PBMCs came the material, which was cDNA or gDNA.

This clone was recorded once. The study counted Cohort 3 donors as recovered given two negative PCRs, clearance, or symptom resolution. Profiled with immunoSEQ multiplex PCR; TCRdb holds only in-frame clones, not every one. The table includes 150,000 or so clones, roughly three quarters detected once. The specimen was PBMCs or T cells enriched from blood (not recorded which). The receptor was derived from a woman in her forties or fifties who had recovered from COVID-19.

The CDR3 region is CASSPSPGGTYYGYTF. The DNA for the CDR3 is TGTGCCAGCAGCCCTTCCCCAGGGGGAACATACTATGGCTACACCTTC. This chain uses TRBV11-2 with TRBJ1-2; 7 bases align to TRBD1. The CDR3 has 16 residues. From germline, CDR1 is SGHAT and CDR2 FQNNGV. The trim removed 5 bases at V and 3 bases at J, leaving 12 bases unmatched.